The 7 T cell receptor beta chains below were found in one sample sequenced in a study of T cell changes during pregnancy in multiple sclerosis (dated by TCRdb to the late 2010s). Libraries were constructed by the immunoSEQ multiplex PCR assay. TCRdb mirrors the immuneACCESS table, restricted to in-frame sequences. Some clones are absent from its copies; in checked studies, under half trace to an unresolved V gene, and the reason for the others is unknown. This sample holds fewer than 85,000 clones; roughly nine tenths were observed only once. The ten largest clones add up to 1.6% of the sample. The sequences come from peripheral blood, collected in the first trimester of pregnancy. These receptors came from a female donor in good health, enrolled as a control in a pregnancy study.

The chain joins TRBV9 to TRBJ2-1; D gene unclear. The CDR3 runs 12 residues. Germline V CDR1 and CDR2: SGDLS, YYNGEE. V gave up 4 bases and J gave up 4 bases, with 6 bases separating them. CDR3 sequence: CASSLQYNEQFF. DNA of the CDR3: TGTGCCAGCAGCCTGCAGTACAATGAGCAGTTCTTC.

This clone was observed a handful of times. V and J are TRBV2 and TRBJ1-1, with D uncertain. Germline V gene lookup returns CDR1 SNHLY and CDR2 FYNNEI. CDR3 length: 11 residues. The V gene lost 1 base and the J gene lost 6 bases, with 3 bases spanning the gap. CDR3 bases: TGTGCCAGCAGTGAAGTCTCTGAAGCTTTCTTT. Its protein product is CASSEVSEAFF.

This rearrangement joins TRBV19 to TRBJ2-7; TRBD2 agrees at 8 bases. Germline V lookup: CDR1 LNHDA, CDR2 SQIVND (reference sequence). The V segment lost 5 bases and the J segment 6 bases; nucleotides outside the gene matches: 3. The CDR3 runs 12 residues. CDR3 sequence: CASSSRGGEQYF. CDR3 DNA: TGTGCCAGTAGTTCTCGGGGGGGCGAGCAGTACTTC.

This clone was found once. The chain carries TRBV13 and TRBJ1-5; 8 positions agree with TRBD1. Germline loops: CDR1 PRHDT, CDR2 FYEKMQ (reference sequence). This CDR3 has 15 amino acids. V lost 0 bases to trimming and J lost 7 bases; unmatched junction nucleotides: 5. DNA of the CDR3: TGTGCCAGCAGCTTAGGGGACAGGGTCGGGCAGCCCCAGCATTTT. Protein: CASSLGDRVGQPQHF.

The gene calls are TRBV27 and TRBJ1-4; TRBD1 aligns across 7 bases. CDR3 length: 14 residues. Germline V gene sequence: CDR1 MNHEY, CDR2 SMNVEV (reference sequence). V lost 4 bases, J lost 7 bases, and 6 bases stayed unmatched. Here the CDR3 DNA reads TGTGCCAGCAGTTCAAAAGACAGGGTTGAAAAACTGTTTTTT. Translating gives CASSSKDRVEKLFF.

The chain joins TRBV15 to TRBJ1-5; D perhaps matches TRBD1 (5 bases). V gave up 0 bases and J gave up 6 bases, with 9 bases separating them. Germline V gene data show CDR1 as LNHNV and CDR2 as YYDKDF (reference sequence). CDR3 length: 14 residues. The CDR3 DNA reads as TGTGCCACCAGCAGAGATTGGGGCGGTCAGCCCCAGCATTTT. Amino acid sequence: CATSRDWGGQPQHF.

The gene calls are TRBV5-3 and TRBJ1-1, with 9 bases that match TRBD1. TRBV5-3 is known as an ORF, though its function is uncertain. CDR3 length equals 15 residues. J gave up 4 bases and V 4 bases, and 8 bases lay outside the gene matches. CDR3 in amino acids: CARSKSGQGGTEAFF. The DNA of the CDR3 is TGTGCCAGAAGCAAGTCGGGACAGGGCGGCACTGAAGCTTTCTTT.